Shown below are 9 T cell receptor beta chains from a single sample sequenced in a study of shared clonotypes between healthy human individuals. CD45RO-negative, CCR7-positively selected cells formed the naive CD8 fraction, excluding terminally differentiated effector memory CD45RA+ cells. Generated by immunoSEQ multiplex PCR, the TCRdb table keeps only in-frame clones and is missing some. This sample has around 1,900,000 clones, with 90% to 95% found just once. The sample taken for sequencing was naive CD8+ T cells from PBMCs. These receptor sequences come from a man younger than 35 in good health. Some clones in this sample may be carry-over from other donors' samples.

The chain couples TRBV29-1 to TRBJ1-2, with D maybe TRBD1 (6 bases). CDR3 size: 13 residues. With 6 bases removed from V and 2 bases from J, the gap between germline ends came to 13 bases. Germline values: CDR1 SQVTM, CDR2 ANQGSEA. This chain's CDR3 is CSVKGQTNYGYTF. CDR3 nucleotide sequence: TGCAGCGTCAAGGGACAAACCAACTATGGCTACACCTTC. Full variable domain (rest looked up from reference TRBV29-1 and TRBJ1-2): SAVISQKPSRDICQRGTSLTIQCQVDSQVTMMFWYRQQPGQSLTLIATANQGSEATYESGFVIDKFPISRPNLTFSTLTVSNMSPEDSSIYLCSVKGQTNYGYTFGSGTRLTVV.

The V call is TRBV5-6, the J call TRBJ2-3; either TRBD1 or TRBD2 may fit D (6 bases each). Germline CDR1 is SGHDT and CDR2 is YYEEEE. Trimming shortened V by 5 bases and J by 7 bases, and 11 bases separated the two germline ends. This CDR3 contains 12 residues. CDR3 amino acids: CASREGGYTQYF. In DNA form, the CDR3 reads TGTGCCAGCAGAGAAGGGGGGTATACGCAGTATTTT.

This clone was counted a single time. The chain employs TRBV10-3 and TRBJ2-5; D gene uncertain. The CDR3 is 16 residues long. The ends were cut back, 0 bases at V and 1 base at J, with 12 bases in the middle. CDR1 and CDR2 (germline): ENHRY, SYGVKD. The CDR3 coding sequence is TGTGCCATCAGTGAGTCGCTGTGGAATCCCCAAGAGACCCAGTACTTC. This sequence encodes CAISESLWNPQETQYF.

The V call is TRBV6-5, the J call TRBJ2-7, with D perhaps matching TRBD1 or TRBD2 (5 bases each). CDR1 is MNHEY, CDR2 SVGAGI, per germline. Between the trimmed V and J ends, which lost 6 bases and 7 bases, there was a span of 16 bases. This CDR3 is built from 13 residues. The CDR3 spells CASSPGRLREQYF. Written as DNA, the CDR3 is TGTGCCAGCAGCCCGGGACGGCTTAGAGAGCAGTACTTC.

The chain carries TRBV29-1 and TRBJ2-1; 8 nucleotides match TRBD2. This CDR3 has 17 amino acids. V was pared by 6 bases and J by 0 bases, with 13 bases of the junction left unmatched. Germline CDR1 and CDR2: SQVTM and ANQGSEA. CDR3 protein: CSVPLGASGYSYNEQFF. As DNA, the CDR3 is TGCAGCGTCCCCTTGGGGGCTAGCGGGTACTCCTACAATGAGCAGTTCTTC.

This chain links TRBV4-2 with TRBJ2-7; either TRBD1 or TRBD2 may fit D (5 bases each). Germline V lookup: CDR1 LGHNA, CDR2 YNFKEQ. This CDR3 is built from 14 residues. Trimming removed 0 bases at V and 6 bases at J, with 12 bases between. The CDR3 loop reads CASSQDNGGGEQYF. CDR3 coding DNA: TGTGCCAGCAGCCAAGATAACGGTGGGGGCGAGCAGTACTTC.

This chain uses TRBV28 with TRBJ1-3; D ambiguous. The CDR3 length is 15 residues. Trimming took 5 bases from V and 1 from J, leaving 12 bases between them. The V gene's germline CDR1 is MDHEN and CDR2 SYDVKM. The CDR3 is CASSTPIGSGNTIYF. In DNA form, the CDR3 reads TGTGCCAGCAGTACCCCCATAGGGTCTGGAAACACCATATATTTT.

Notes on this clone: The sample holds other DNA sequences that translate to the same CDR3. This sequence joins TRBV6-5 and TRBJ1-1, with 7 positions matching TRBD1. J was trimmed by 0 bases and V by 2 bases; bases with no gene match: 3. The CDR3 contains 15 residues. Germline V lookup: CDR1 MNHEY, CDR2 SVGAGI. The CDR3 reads CASSYRTGMNTEAFF. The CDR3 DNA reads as TGTGCCAGCAGTTACAGGACAGGCATGAACACTGAAGCTTTCTTT.

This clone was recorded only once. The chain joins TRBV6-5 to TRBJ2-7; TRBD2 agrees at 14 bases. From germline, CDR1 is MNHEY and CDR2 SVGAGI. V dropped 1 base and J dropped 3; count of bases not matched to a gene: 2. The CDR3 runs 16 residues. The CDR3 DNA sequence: TGTGCCAGCAGTTACTTCGGGACTAGCGGGAGCTACGAGCAGTACTTC. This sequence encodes CASSYFGTSGSYEQYF.